The source of this TCR beta chain is a study of beta chain features in type 1 diabetes. As to this clone: Its antigen is not known.

Germline V gene data show CDR1 as KGHSH and CDR2 as LQKENI. Germline trimming cut 5 bases from V and 8 bases from J; bases unmatched to any gene: 9. The CDR3 has 15 residues. Expressed TCRB transcripts were sequenced after all isolated RNA was converted to cDNA. Assay: immunoSEQ multiplex PCR; the TCRdb copy retains only in-frame clones and omits some. The sample includes 640,000 or so clones, 13% seen only once; the top ten take less than 0.025%. Findings of the study overall: Overrepresentation of cells with high TCR expression could result from cDNA sequencing. In all four CD4+ subsets, TCRB CDR3 length was significantly, moderately reduced in type 1 diabetes.

The J gene is TRBJ2-3, the V gene TRBV18; 11 bases fit TRBD2. This receptor was identified in a man younger than 30 with type 1 diabetes. The material sequenced was naive CD4+ T cells from blood. The CDR3 region has the DNA TGTGCCAGCTCAACTAGCGGGGGCCCACGTGGTACGCAGTATTTT. Its translation is CASSTSGGPRGTQYF.